This T cell receptor (beta chain) is from a study of cytomegalovirus exposure and HLA in healthy donors. The study's findings and limits: The likely origin of a cluster of highly shared sequence variants was a sequencing artifact. Previously analyzed data showed that most TCR beta V segments were productive at a frequency of about 87% or about 30%. A later analysis linked a missense DCLRE1C variant to TCR beta V- and J-gene trimming.

For this clone: The antigen is unknown.

The germline V and J ends were trimmed by 8 bases and 5 bases, with 12 bases remaining between them. This CDR3 region has 12 residues. CDR1 and CDR2 from the germline V gene are SGHAT and FQNNGV. PCR primers comprised 60 Vbeta and 13 Jbeta primers. Assay used: immunoSEQ multiplex PCR; TCRdb lists only in-frame clones, some missing. The table shows about 120,000 clones, with approximately 80% occurring only once. The clonotype comes from a female donor in good health and CMV-seropositive. Sequencing used PBMCs. V gene TRBV11-2 combines with J gene TRBJ1-1; possibly TRBD1 for D (6 bases). The CDR3 nucleotides read TGTGCCAGCCGAACTCAGGGGACTGAAGCTTTCTTT. The encoded protein is CASRTQGTEAFF.